This T cell receptor (beta chain) was captured by sequencing in a study of identifying expanded T cells in peripheral blood. V lost 6 bases and J lost 2, with 13 bases in between. From germline, CDR1 is GTSNPN and CDR2 SVGIG (reference sequence). This CDR3 spans 14 amino acids. Regarding the study as a whole: Over around two and four weeks, about 15 and 19 clones changed, versus around 1.3 between replicates.

With respect to this clone: Its antigen is not known.

The protocol was immunoSEQ multiplex PCR, while the TCRdb copy is restricted to in-frame clones and leaves out a portion. The data hold 90,000 or so clones, with around nine tenths observed a single time. The sequenced sample consisted of blood. The chain combines TRBV30 with TRBJ2-2; the D gene could be TRBD1 or TRBD2 (5 bases each). The clonotype comes from a person aged 18 to 75 in good health. CDR3 loop: CACGDRLNTGELFF. The CDR3 DNA reads as TGTGCCTGCGGCGACAGACTAAACACCGGGGAGCTGTTTTTT.